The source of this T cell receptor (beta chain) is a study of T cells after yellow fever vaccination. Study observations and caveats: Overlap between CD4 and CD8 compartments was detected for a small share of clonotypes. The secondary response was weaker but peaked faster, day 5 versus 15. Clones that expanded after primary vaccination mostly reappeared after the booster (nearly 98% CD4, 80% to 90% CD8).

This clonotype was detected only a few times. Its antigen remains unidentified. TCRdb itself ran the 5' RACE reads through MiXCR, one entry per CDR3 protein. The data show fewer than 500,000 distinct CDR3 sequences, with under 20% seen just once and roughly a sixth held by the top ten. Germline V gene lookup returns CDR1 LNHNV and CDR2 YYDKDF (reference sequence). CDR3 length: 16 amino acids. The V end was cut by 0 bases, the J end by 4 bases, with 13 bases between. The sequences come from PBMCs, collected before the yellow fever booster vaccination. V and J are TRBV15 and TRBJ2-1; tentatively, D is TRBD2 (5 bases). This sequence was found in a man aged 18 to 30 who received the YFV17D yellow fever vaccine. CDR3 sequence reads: CATSREIGRTYNEQFF. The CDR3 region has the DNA TGTGCCACCAGCAGAGAAATCGGCAGGACTTACAATGAGCAGTTCTTC.